What follows are 17 T cell receptor beta chains derived from one specimen sequenced in a study of PD-L1 blockade in urothelial cancer (dated by TCRdb to 2015 to 2018). The sample's time point label, decoded: pretreatment peripheral blood. Library preparation used the immunoSEQ multiplex PCR assay. Entries here come from immuneACCESS through TCRdb and include only in-frame sequences with V and J called. Some clones fail to appear in such tables; in the studies checked, an unresolved V gene covers under half of the shortfall, and the cause of the remainder is unknown. Recorded for this sample are about 63,000 clones; 80% to 90% of them occurred a single time. The ten biggest clones cover around 5.4% of the sample. The sample consisted of PBMCs, taken around atezolizumab (anti-PD-L1) treatment. These receptors were taken from a man aged 65 to 85 with urothelial cancer.

The chain joins TRBV5-1 to TRBJ2-1; 11 positions match TRBD2. V gave up 0 bases and J gave up 10 bases; unmatched junction bases: 0. This CDR3 is 13 amino acids long. Germline V lookup: CDR1 SGHRS, CDR2 YFSETQ. CDR3 DNA sequence: TGCGCCAGCAGCTTGGGACTAGCGGGAGAGCAGTTCTTC. Protein: CASSLGLAGEQFF.

CDR3 sequence reads: CASSKGGQGTGNEQFF. CDR3 nucleotides: TGTGCCAGCAGCAAAGGAGGACAGGGAACCGGGAATGAGCAGTTCTTC. The chain couples TRBV21-1 to TRBJ2-1; TRBD1, the table's D call, lacks a check against the DNA. TRBV21-1 represents a pseudogene. The CDR3 sequence is 16 residues long.

The rearrangement uses TRBV19 and TRBJ2-1, with D maybe TRBD1 (5 bases). Per the germline V gene, CDR1 is LNHDA and CDR2 is SQIVND (reference sequence). The CDR3 contains 13 residues. Trimming took 4 bases from V and 5 from J, leaving 9 bases between them. This CDR3 is CASSTTGNNEQFF. The CDR3 DNA reads TGTGCCAGTAGTACAACAGGAAACAATGAGCAGTTCTTC.

The chain carries TRBV11-2 and TRBJ2-7; 7 bases map to TRBD1. The CDR3 covers 15 residues. V shed 3 bases, J shed 5 bases, and the junction held 10 bases outside the gene matches. CDR1 and CDR2 from the germline V gene are SGHAT and FQNNGV. For the CDR3, the DNA is TGTGCCAGCAGCTTCCAACAGGGGAGTTTCAACGAGCAGTACTTC. This sequence encodes CASSFQQGSFNEQYF.

This chain joins TRBV10-3 and TRBJ1-5; D gene unclear. Trimming left V 3 bases short and J 7 bases short, with 19 bases between. Looked up from germline, CDR1 is ENHRY and CDR2 is SYGVKD. The CDR3 sequence is 16 residues long. This chain's CDR3 is CAISDPYPEREQPQHF. The DNA of the CDR3 is TGTGCCATCAGTGACCCCTACCCAGAACGGGAACAGCCCCAGCATTTT.

This sequence joins TRBV5-6 and TRBJ2-7, with TRBD2 matching 8 bases. This CDR3 is built from 13 residues. V lost 4 bases, J lost 6 bases, and 6 bases stayed unmatched. From germline, CDR1 is SGHDT and CDR2 YYEEEE. DNA for the CDR3: TGTGCCAGCAGCCACGGGAGGGGGGTCGAGCAGTACTTC. This gives the protein CASSHGRGVEQYF.

The count of this clone is one. The gene calls are TRBV7-7 and TRBJ2-2; TRBD1 aligns across 8 bases. Per the germline V gene, CDR1 is SSHAT and CDR2 is FNYEAQ (reference sequence). CDR3 size: 14 residues. The junction had 4 bases not matched to a gene; V was cut back by 5 bases and J by 5 bases. Here the CDR3 DNA reads TGTGCCAGCAGCCCAGGACAGGGTACCGGGGAGCTGTTTTTT. Translation gives CASSPGQGTGELFF.

The chain is built from TRBV7-3 and TRBJ2-1; 15 positions agree with TRBD2. The V and J ends lost 6 bases and 12 bases, in that order; junction bases with no gene match: 9. The CDR3 covers 15 residues. CDR1 and CDR2 from the germline V gene are SGHTA and FQGTGA. CDR3 in DNA: TGTGCCAGCAGGCCGGGACTAGCGGGGGGAGAACCGCAGTTCTTC. Translation gives CASRPGLAGGEPQFF. The whole variable domain, filled in from reference TRBV7-3 and TRBJ2-1, reads GAGVSQTPSNKVTEKGKYVELRCDPISGHTALYWYRQSLGQGPEFLIYFQGTGAADDSGLPNDRFFAVRPEGSVSTLKIQRTERGDSAVYLCASRPGLAGGEPQFFGPGTRLTVL.

Of note for this clone: Within the sample, other DNA sequences also encode this same CDR3. The rearrangement uses TRBV30 and TRBJ2-2, with 8 bases aligning to TRBD2. Losses at the gene ends were 3 bases for V and 4 bases for J; bases not matched to a gene: 4. From germline, CDR1 is GTSNPN and CDR2 SVGIG (reference sequence). This CDR3 region has 14 residues. The CDR3: CAWRRAGVTGELFF. CDR3 DNA sequence: TGTGCCTGGAGGCGAGCGGGAGTCACCGGGGAGCTGTTTTTT.

The V gene is TRBV19, the J gene TRBJ1-5; D ambiguous. This CDR3 region has 16 residues. Germline V gives CDR1 LNHDA, CDR2 SQIVND (reference sequence). V was cut by 7 bases and J by 1 base, with 17 bases left in between. CDR3 residues: CASTLGVTESNQPQHF. In DNA, the CDR3 is TGTGCCAGTACCCTCGGGGTTACGGAGAGCAATCAGCCCCAGCATTTT.

This clone appeared a single time. The rearrangement links TRBV5-6 to TRBJ2-1; 12 bases align to TRBD2. CDR1 and CDR2 from the germline V gene are SGHDT and YYEEEE. After removal of 4 bases from V and 7 bases from J, the junction contained 6 bases not matched to a gene. The CDR3 length is 15 residues. The CDR3 DNA is TGTGCCAGCAGCCACCTAGCGGGGGGGCGAAATGAGCAGTTCTTC. Translating gives CASSHLAGGRNEQFF. The variable domain in full, completed from reference TRBV5-6 and TRBJ2-1, reads DAGVTQSPTHLIKTRGQQVTLRCSPKSGHDTVSWYQQALGQGPQFIFQYYEEEERQRGNFPDRFSGHQFPNYSSELNVNALLLGDSALYLCASSHLAGGRNEQFFGPGTRLTVL.

This clone was counted between two and nine times. The V gene is TRBV4-1, the J gene TRBJ1-2; TRBD1 agrees at 7 bases. This CDR3 region has 16 residues. J lost 0 bases, V lost 0 bases, and 4 bases had no gene match. Germline CDR1 is MGHRA and CDR2 is YSYEKL. The DNA for the CDR3 is TGCGCCAGCAGCCAAGATGGGACAGTAGCTAACTATGGCTACACCTTC. It yields the protein CASSQDGTVANYGYTF.

This chain links TRBV6-6 with TRBJ2-7, with a possible D match to TRBD1 (5 bases). V lost 6 bases to trimming and J lost 3 bases, with 15 bases between them. The CDR3 is 14 residues long. Germline V gene data show CDR1 as MNHNY and CDR2 as SVGAGI (reference sequence). The CDR3 is CASRPRQLLYEQYF. CDR3 bases: TGTGCCAGCAGACCTCGACAGTTACTCTACGAGCAGTACTTC.

The chain carries TRBV6-1 and TRBJ2-5; D is undetermined. V was shortened by 10 bases and J by 3 bases, with 9 bases between the two germline ends. The germline gives CDR1 MNHNS, CDR2 SASEGT. The CDR3 consists of 11 residues. CDR3 in amino acids: CATVRKETQYF. CDR3 DNA: TGTGCCACCGTTCGTAAAGAGACCCAGTACTTC.

The chain couples TRBV9 to TRBJ2-2, with 7 nucleotides matching TRBD1. Germline values: CDR1 SGDLS, CDR2 YYNGEE. J was trimmed by 2 bases and V by 3 bases; bases with no gene match: 7. This CDR3 is built from 16 residues. This chain's CDR3 is CASSEGRQGNTGELFF. CDR3 DNA sequence: TGTGCCAGCAGCGAGGGGAGACAGGGAAACACCGGGGAGCTGTTTTTT.

The rearrangement uses TRBV5-1 and TRBJ1-6; 9 positions agree with TRBD1. Unmatched junction bases numbered 3, after V lost 0 bases and J lost 11 bases. Per the germline V gene, CDR1 is SGHRS and CDR2 is YFSETQ. The CDR3 contains 14 residues. CDR3 DNA sequence: TGCGCCAGCAGCTTGGGACAGGGGGTGACACCCCTCCACTTT. As protein: CASSLGQGVTPLHF.

The J gene is TRBJ2-5, the V gene TRBV7-3; 9 nucleotides line up with TRBD2. The germline V gene encodes CDR1 SGHTA and CDR2 FQGTGA. CDR3 length: 15 amino acids. Germline trimming cut 3 bases from V and 3 bases from J; bases unmatched to any gene: 5. The CDR3 nucleotides read TGTGCCAGCAGCTTGGGCGGGAGGGTAGAAGAGACCCAGTACTTC. Residues: CASSLGGRVEETQYF.